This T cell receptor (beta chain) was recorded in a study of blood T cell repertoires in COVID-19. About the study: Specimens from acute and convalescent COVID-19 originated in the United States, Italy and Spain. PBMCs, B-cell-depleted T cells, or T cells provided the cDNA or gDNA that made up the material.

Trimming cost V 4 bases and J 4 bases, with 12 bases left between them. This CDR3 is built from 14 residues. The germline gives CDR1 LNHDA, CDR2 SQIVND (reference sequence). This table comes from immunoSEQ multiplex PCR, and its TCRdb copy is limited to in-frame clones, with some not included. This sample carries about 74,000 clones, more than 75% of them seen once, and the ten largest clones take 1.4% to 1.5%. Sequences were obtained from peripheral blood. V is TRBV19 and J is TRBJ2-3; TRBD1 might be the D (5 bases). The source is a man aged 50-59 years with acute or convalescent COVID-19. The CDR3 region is CASSRAQGSDTQYF. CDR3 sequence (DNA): TGTGCCAGTAGTAGGGCCCAGGGATCAGATACGCAGTATTTT.